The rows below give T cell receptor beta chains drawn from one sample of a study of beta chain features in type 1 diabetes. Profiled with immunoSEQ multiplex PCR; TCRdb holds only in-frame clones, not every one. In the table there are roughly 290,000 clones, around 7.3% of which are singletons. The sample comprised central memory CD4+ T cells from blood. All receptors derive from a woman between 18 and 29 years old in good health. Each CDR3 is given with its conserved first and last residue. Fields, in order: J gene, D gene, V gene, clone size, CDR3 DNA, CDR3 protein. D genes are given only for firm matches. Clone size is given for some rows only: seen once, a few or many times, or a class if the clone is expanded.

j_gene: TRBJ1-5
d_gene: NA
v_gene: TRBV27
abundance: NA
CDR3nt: TGTGCCAGCAGTCCCTTATTCGGGACGGCCAATCAGCCCCAGCATTTT
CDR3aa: CASSPLFGTANQPQHF

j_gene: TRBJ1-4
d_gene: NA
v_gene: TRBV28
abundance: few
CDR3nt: TGTGCCAGCAGTTCTCCGGGATTCAATGAAAAACTGTTTTTT
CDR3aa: CASSSPGFNEKLFF

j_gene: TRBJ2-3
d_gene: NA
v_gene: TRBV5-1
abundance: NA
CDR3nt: TGCGCCAGCAGCTTCTCGGCGGCAGATACGCAGTATTTT
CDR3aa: CASSFSAADTQYF

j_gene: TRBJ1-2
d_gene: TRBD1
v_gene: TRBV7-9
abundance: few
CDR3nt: TGTGCCAGCAGCTCGACAGGGGGCATTGGCGGCTACACCTTC
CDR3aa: CASSSTGGIGGYTF

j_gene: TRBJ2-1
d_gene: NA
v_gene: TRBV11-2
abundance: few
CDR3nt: TGTGCCAGCAGCTTAAGCCGAGACAGCAAGCAGTTCTTC
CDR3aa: CASSLSRDSKQFF

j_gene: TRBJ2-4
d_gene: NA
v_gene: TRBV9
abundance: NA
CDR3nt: TGTGCCAGCAGCGTTTCAGGCTCAGACAACATTCAGTACTTC
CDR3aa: CASSVSGSDNIQYF

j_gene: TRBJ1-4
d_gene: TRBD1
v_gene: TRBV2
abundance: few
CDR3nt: TGTGCCAGCAGGACAGGGCAGCCTTTTCGGGGACTGTTTTTT
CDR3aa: CASRTGQPFRGLFF

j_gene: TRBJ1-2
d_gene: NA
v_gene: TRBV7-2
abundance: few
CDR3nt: TGTGCCAGCAGCGAGGGAAGGAGCTATGGCTACACCTTC
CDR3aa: CASSEGRSYGYTF

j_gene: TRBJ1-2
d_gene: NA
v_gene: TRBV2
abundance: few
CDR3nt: TGTGCCAGCACCATTCGGAGTAACTATGGCTACACCTTC
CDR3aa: CASTIRSNYGYTF

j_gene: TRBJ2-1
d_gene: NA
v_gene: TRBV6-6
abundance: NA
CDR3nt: TGTGCCACCCAGAGGGGGGCTGAGCAGTTCTTC
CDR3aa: CATQRGAEQFF

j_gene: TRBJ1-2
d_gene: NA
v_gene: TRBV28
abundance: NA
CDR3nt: TGTGCCAGCAGAAGATCGGGTGGGGGTAATGGCTACACCTTC
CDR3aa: CASRRSGGGNGYTF

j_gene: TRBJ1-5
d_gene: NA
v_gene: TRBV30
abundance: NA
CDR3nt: TGTGCCTGGAGGAGGGCGGACTCTAGGAATCAGCCCCAGCATTTT
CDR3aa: CAWRRADSRNQPQHF

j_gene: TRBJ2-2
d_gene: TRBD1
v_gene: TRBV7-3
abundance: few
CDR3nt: TGTGCCAGCAGCTCTACAGGGGGGAAGCTGTTTTTT
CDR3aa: CASSSTGGKLFF

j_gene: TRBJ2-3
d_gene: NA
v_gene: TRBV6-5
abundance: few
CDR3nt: TGTGCCAGCAGTTCAGCGATCGGGGATACGCAGTATTTT
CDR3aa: CASSSAIGDTQYF

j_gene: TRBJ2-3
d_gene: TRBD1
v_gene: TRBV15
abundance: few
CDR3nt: TGTGCCACCAGCAGAGATCTAGGGGGCGCAGATACGCAGTATTTT
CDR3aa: CATSRDLGGADTQYF

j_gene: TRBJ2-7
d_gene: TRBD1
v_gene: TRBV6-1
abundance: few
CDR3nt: TGTGCCAGCAGTGAAAAGGCAGGGGGCCTTGGCGAGCAGTACTTC
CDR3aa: CASSEKAGGLGEQYF

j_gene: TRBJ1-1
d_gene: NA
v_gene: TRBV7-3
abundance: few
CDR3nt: TGTGCCAGCAGCCCCTCCGGGCAGGCAGACACTGAAGCTTTCTTT
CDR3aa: CASSPSGQADTEAFF

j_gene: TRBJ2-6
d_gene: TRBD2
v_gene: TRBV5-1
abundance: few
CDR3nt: TGCGCCAGCAGCTTGACGCTGGGAGGGGCCGGGGCCAACGTCCTGACTTTC
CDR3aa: CASSLTLGGAGANVLTF

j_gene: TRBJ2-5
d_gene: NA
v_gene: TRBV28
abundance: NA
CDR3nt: TGTGCCAGCAGTTCACAGAAGAGGGTGTCGAAGACCCAGTACTTC
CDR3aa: CASSSQKRVSKTQYF

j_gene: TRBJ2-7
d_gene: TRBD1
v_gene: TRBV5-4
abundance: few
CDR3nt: TGTGCCAGCAGGCTACAGGGGGGAGCGGGCTCCTACGAGCAGTACTTC
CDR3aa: CASRLQGGAGSYEQYF

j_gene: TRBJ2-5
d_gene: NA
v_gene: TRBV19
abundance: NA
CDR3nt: TGTGCCAGTAGTATGCTGGGCCCGGTCGAGACCCAGTACTTC
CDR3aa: CASSMLGPVETQYF

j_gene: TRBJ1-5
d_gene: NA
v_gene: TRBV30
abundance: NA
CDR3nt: TGTGCCTGGGCCCCCCGGGGCAATCAGCCCCAGCATTTT
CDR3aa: CAWAPRGNQPQHF

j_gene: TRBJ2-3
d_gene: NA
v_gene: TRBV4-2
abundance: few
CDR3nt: TGTGCCAGCAGCCAAGGAGGGTTCCCGGGCACAGATACGCAGTATTTT
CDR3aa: CASSQGGFPGTDTQYF

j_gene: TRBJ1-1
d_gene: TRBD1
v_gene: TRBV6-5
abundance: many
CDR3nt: TGTGCCAGCAGACAGAACAGGGACAGGGCTGAAGCTTTCTTT
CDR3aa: CASRQNRDRAEAFF